This TCR beta chain appears in the sequencing data of a study of OX40 agonist ivuxolimab in advanced cancers. Study summary: Two cutaneous melanoma patients and one hepatocellular carcinoma patient, three in all, had partial responses. General study points: What antigens the expanded peripheral T cells recognized was never established.

In regard to this clone: The antigen is undetermined.

Repertoires were generated with immunoSEQ multiplex PCR, while TCRdb's copy carries only in-frame clones and drops some. The table has fewer than 80,000 clones, around four fifths seen once. The CDR3 length is 16 residues. Germline CDR1 reads SGDLS; CDR2 reads YYNGEE. V shed 3 bases and J 1 base; nucleotides not matched to a gene: 6. V gene TRBV9 combines with J gene TRBJ2-2; TRBD2 matches at 7 bases. The clonotype originates from an adult with an advanced solid tumor such as melanoma, head and neck, liver or kidney cancer. The source material was CD4+ or CD8+ T cells sorted from blood, sampled in a trial of the OX40 agonist ivuxolimab. The CDR3 protein is CASSEGGRQNTGELFF. The CDR3 coding sequence is TGTGCCAGCAGCGAGGGCGGGAGACAGAACACCGGGGAGCTGTTTTTT.